This T cell receptor beta chain was sequenced during a study of T cells in Graves' hyperthyroidism and ophthalmopathy. This clonotype was seen many times. Amplified regions were TCR beta CDR3 sequences from RNA transcripts. During a first-round RT-PCR of the TCR CDR3, the HTBI primer set was used. TCRdb re-called the multiplex PCR reads with MiXCR, one entry per CDR3 protein. This sample yields some 350,000 distinct CDR3 sequences, of which about a fifth are seen a single time; 3.7% belongs to the top ten. Graves' hyperthyroidism showing no ophthalmopathy progression within 18 months was considered stable. Patients having uncontrolled infection, another autoimmune disease, pregnancy or lactation were not included. Germline CDR1 reads SNHLY; CDR2 reads FYNNEI. The CDR3 contains 13 residues. V was clipped by 7 bases and J by 0 bases, with 9 bases between them.

Specimen: blood. The rearrangement joins TRBV2 to TRBJ1-1, with D hard to call. The sequence derives from a young woman with Graves' hyperthyroidism. This CDR3 reads CASIKPMNTEAFF. The CDR3 region has the DNA TGTGCCAGCATCAAGCCCATGAACACTGAAGCTTTCTTT.